This TCR beta chain comes out of a study of blood T cell repertoires in COVID-19. Across the whole study: Whether acute or convalescent, the COVID-19 samples came from the United States, Italy and Spain. Sample material is recorded as cDNA or gDNA derived from T cells, B-cell-depleted T cells, or PBMCs.

This CDR3 region has 13 residues. CDR1 MNHEY and CDR2 SMNVEV come from the germline V gene (reference sequence). J was trimmed by 5 bases and V by 4 bases; bases with no gene match: 2. Per the study methods: For nucleated cells, counts were estimated from reference gene primer amplification. Assay used: immunoSEQ multiplex PCR; TCRdb lists only in-frame clones, some missing. V, J and clone size are those of that table, while D and trimming were read from the DNA. Counted here are about 140,000 clones, 70% to 90% occurring once; the ten biggest clones make up roughly 1.4%. The sample taken for sequencing was peripheral blood. The gene calls are TRBV27 and TRBJ1-5; 7 bases agree with TRBD1. The TCR was taken from a woman aged 55-75 years with acute or convalescent COVID-19. In DNA, the CDR3 is TGTGCCAGCAGTTACCAGGGGGATCAGCCCCAGCATTTT. This codes for CASSYQGDQPQHF.